These T cell receptor beta chains were read from a single sample in a study of CD8 T cells in Susac syndrome. TCRdb re-derived calls from the immunoSEQ multiplex PCR reads in MiXCR, one entry per CDR3 protein. The data contain around 300,000 distinct CDR3 sequences, about 91% of them singletons. Sequences were obtained from CD4+ T cells from PBMCs. These receptors were obtained from a human donor with multiple sclerosis. The CDR3 runs from the conserved cysteine through the conserved F or W. The D gene is left open where the match is weak. Clone size, where shown, is once, few, many, or a class for clones that have expanded.

clone_size: .; v_call: TRBV1; j_call: TRBJ2-1; d_call: .; cdr3_nt: TGCACCAGCAGCCAAGACATGAGCGGTTACAAATACAATGAGCAGTTCTTC; cdr3_aa: CTSSQDMSGYKYNEQFF
clone_size: few; v_call: TRBV18; j_call: TRBJ2-7; d_call: TRBD2; cdr3_nt: TGTGCCAGCTCGCCTACTAGCGGGGGGCCCTACGAGCAGTACTTC; cdr3_aa: CASSPTSGGPYEQYF
clone_size: few; v_call: TRBV29-1; j_call: TRBJ2-7; d_call: .; cdr3_nt: TGCAGCGTTAGGGACTACGAGCAGTACTTC; cdr3_aa: CSVRDYEQYF
clone_size: .; v_call: TRBV18; j_call: TRBJ2-3; d_call: .; cdr3_nt: TGTGCCAGCTCACCACCTAGCGTGGATACGCAGTATTTT; cdr3_aa: CASSPPSVDTQYF
clone_size: .; v_call: TRBV11-2; j_call: TRBJ2-6; d_call: TRBD1; cdr3_nt: TGTGCCAGCAGCTTAGGAAGAATTGGACAGGGGGCCTCTGGGGCCAACGTCCTGACTTTC; cdr3_aa: CASSLGRIGQGASGANVLTF
clone_size: once; v_call: TRBV30; j_call: TRBJ1-2; d_call: .; cdr3_nt: TGTGCCTGGAGTGTAAGCGGGCGGGATGGCTACACCTTC; cdr3_aa: CAWSVSGRDGYTF
clone_size: .; v_call: TRBV29-1; j_call: TRBJ2-7; d_call: .; cdr3_nt: TGCAGCGTTGGGCGGGACGTCCGCTTTACCGAGCAGTACTTC; cdr3_aa: CSVGRDVRFTEQYF
clone_size: .; v_call: TRBV2; j_call: TRBJ1-5; d_call: .; cdr3_nt: TGTGCCAGCAGTGATGGGGGTTATAGCAATCAGCCCCAGCATTTT; cdr3_aa: CASSDGGYSNQPQHF
clone_size: .; v_call: TRBV30; j_call: TRBJ1-5; d_call: .; cdr3_nt: TGTGCCTGGAGTAGGGCGGGAGGACGCAATCAGCCCCAGCATTTT; cdr3_aa: CAWSRAGGRNQPQHF
clone_size: .; v_call: TRBV2; j_call: TRBJ1-2; d_call: TRBD1; cdr3_nt: TGTGCCAGCAGGAAATTTGGACAGGGGATTTCTCGTGGCTACACCTTC; cdr3_aa: CASRKFGQGISRGYTF
clone_size: .; v_call: TRBV29-1; j_call: TRBJ1-1; d_call: TRBD1; cdr3_nt: TGCAGCGTTGAAGTGGATAGACAGGGGCGCACTGAAGCTTTCTTT; cdr3_aa: CSVEVDRQGRTEAFF
clone_size: .; v_call: TRBV30; j_call: TRBJ2-3; d_call: .; cdr3_nt: TGTGCCTGGAGTGTCGGGGGTACAGATACGCAGTATTTT; cdr3_aa: CAWSVGGTDTQYF
clone_size: .; v_call: TRBV30; j_call: TRBJ1-3; d_call: .; cdr3_nt: TGTGCCTGGAGTGTCCCGCGTGGCAGGGGCTTTGGAAACACCATATATTTT; cdr3_aa: CAWSVPRGRGFGNTIYF
clone_size: .; v_call: TRBV7-3; j_call: TRBJ1-2; d_call: TRBD1; cdr3_nt: TGTGCCAGCAGCTCTTCGGGACAGGGGCTACAGGGCTACACCTTC; cdr3_aa: CASSSSGQGLQGYTF
clone_size: .; v_call: TRBV4-1; j_call: TRBJ2-5; d_call: .; cdr3_nt: TGCGCCAGCAGCCAAGATTGGGGCCAAGAGACCCAGTACTTC; cdr3_aa: CASSQDWGQETQYF
clone_size: once; v_call: TRBV6-6; j_call: TRBJ1-2; d_call: .; cdr3_nt: TGTGCCAGCAGTTCCCGGGGAAGGTCGGGTGGCTACACCTTC; cdr3_aa: CASSSRGRSGGYTF
clone_size: .; v_call: TRBV30; j_call: TRBJ2-6; d_call: TRBD1; cdr3_nt: TGTGCCTGGAGGCAGGGGGACAGGGGGTCTGGGGCCAACGTCCTGACTTTC; cdr3_aa: CAWRQGDRGSGANVLTF
clone_size: .; v_call: TRBV5-4; j_call: TRBJ2-5; d_call: .; cdr3_nt: TGTGCCAGCAGCCCATCTGCAGGGCGTGGGGAGACCCAGTACTTC; cdr3_aa: CASSPSAGRGETQYF
clone_size: .; v_call: TRBV20-1; j_call: TRBJ2-5; d_call: TRBD2; cdr3_nt: TGCAGTGCTCGATCGGGGGGACAAGAGACCCAGTACTTC; cdr3_aa: CSARSGGQETQYF
clone_size: .; v_call: TRBV7-3; j_call: TRBJ2-6; d_call: TRBD1; cdr3_nt: TGTGCCAGCAGCTTAACGTTTCCCGGGACAGGGGCTCCAAGTGGGTCGGTCCTGACTTTC; cdr3_aa: CASSLTFPGTGAPSGSVLTF
clone_size: .; v_call: TRBV7-3; j_call: TRBJ2-3; d_call: TRBD2; cdr3_nt: TGTGCCAGCAGCGCCAATCTAGCGGGGCTGGATACGCAGTATTTT; cdr3_aa: CASSANLAGLDTQYF
clone_size: .; v_call: TRBV27; j_call: TRBJ2-1; d_call: TRBD2; cdr3_nt: TGTGCCAGCAGTTTCGGGACTAGCGGGAGAGAGGGTGAGCAGTTCTTC; cdr3_aa: CASSFGTSGREGEQFF
clone_size: few; v_call: TRBV5-1; j_call: TRBJ1-1; d_call: .; cdr3_nt: TGCGCCAGCAGCACGCGGGGGGAGTACACTGAAGCTTTCTTT; cdr3_aa: CASSTRGEYTEAFF
clone_size: .; v_call: TRBV18; j_call: TRBJ1-1; d_call: .; cdr3_nt: TGTGCCAGCTCGCTACAGGGTCGAAGCACTGAAGCTTTCTTT; cdr3_aa: CASSLQGRSTEAFF
clone_size: .; v_call: TRBV7-2; j_call: TRBJ1-2; d_call: .; cdr3_nt: TGTGCCAGCAGCCCCCCGACAGGCGCTGGCGGCTACACCTTC; cdr3_aa: CASSPPTGAGGYTF
clone_size: .; v_call: TRBV30; j_call: TRBJ2-5; d_call: .; cdr3_nt: TGTGCCTGGACCGCCGGCGGGCAGGGGTATGTGGAGACCCAGTACTTC; cdr3_aa: CAWTAGGQGYVETQYF
clone_size: .; v_call: TRBV27; j_call: TRBJ1-2; d_call: .; cdr3_nt: TGTGCCAGCAGTTTTCGAGGGGGGTATGGCTACACCTTC; cdr3_aa: CASSFRGGYGYTF
clone_size: .; v_call: TRBV20-1; j_call: TRBJ1-1; d_call: .; cdr3_nt: TGCAGTGCTTCGGTAGGGGGGAACACTGAAGCTTTCTTT; cdr3_aa: CSASVGGNTEAFF
clone_size: .; v_call: TRBV9; j_call: TRBJ2-5; d_call: TRBD2; cdr3_nt: TGTGCCAGCCCTAGACTAGCGGGAATGGAGACCCAGTACTTC; cdr3_aa: CASPRLAGMETQYF
clone_size: .; v_call: TRBV20-1; j_call: TRBJ1-4; d_call: .; cdr3_nt: TGCAGTGCTGGGTCGGCTGAAAAACTGTTTTTT; cdr3_aa: CSAGSAEKLFF
clone_size: .; v_call: TRBV15; j_call: TRBJ1-3; d_call: .; cdr3_nt: TGTGCCACCAGCAGAGGGGCAGTCTCTGGAAACACCATATATTTT; cdr3_aa: CATSRGAVSGNTIYF
clone_size: .; v_call: TRBV7-2; j_call: TRBJ1-1; d_call: .; cdr3_nt: TGTGCCAGCAGCTTGTATCGGACGACCACTGAAGCTTTCTTT; cdr3_aa: CASSLYRTTTEAFF
clone_size: .; v_call: TRBV6-6; j_call: TRBJ1-2; d_call: .; cdr3_nt: TGTGCCAGCAGTGGCATCGACTATGGCTACACCTTC; cdr3_aa: CASSGIDYGYTF
clone_size: .; v_call: TRBV20-1; j_call: TRBJ2-1; d_call: TRBD2; cdr3_nt: TGCACAACGACCGGGACTAGCGGGAATGAGCAGTTCTTC; cdr3_aa: CTTTGTSGNEQFF
clone_size: .; v_call: TRBV27; j_call: TRBJ2-1; d_call: TRBD1; cdr3_nt: TGTGCCAGCAGTCACTCCGGGGACAGCAATGAGCAGTTCTTC; cdr3_aa: CASSHSGDSNEQFF
clone_size: .; v_call: TRBV29-1; j_call: TRBJ2-1; d_call: .; cdr3_nt: TGCAGCGTTGAAGCGACAGGATCCTACAATGAGCAGTTCTTC; cdr3_aa: CSVEATGSYNEQFF
clone_size: .; v_call: TRBV5-1; j_call: TRBJ2-1; d_call: TRBD2; cdr3_nt: TGCGCCAGCAGCTTGGGGGCGGGAGAGCTACATGAGCAGTTCTTC; cdr3_aa: CASSLGAGELHEQFF
clone_size: .; v_call: TRBV5-1; j_call: TRBJ1-1; d_call: .; cdr3_nt: TGCGCCAGCAGCCTAAGACCGGGACCCACTAACACTGAAGCTTTCTTT; cdr3_aa: CASSLRPGPTNTEAFF
clone_size: .; v_call: TRBV2; j_call: TRBJ2-7; d_call: .; cdr3_nt: TGTGCCAGCAGTGTAAGGCTCCTGGCCTACGAGCAGTACTTC; cdr3_aa: CASSVRLLAYEQYF
clone_size: .; v_call: TRBV15; j_call: TRBJ1-1; d_call: .; cdr3_nt: TGTGCCACCAGCAGAAGTAACACTGAAGCTTTCTTT; cdr3_aa: CATSRSNTEAFF
clone_size: .; v_call: TRBV4-1; j_call: TRBJ1-1; d_call: .; cdr3_nt: TGCGCCAGCAGCCAAGATCCGACAGGGAACACTGAAGCTTTCTTT; cdr3_aa: CASSQDPTGNTEAFF
clone_size: .; v_call: TRBV19; j_call: TRBJ2-1; d_call: .; cdr3_nt: TGTGCCAGTAGTATAGCAGGCCTCGTCGATGAGCAGTTCTTC; cdr3_aa: CASSIAGLVDEQFF